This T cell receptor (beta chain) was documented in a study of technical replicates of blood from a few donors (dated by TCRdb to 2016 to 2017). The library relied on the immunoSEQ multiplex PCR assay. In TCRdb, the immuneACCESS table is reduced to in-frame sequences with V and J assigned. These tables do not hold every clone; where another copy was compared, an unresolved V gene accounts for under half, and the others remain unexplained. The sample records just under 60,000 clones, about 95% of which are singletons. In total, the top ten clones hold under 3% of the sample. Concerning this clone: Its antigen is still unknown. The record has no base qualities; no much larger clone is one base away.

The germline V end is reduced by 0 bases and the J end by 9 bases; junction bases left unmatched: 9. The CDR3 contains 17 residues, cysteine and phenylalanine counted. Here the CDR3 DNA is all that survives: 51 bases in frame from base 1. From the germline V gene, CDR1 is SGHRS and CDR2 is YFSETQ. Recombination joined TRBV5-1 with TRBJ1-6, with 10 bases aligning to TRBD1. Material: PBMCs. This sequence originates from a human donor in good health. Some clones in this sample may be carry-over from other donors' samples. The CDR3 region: CASSLGLTGGGGSPLHF. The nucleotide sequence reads TGCGCCAGCAGCTTGGGCCTGACAGGGGGCGGTGGTTCACCCCTCCACTTT.